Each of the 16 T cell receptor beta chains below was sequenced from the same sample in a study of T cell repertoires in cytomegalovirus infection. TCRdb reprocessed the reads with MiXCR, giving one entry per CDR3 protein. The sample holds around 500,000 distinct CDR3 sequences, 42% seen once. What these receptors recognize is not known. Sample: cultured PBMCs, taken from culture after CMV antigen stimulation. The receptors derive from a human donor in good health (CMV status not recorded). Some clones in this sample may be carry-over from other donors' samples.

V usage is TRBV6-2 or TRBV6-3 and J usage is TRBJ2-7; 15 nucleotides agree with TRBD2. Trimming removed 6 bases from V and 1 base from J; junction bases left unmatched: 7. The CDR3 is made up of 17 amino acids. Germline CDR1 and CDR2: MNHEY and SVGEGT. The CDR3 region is CASSRTSGRAKSYEQYF. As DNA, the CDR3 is TGTGCCAGCAGCCGGACTAGCGGGAGGGCCAAATCCTACGAGCAGTACTTC.

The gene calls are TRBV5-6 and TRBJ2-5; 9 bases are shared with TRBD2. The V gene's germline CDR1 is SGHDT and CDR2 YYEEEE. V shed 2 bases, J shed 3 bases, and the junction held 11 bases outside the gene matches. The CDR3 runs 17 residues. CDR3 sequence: CASSFLREGRSKETQYF. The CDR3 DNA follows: TGTGCCAGCAGCTTTCTGCGGGAGGGCCGGTCGAAAGAGACCCAGTACTTC.

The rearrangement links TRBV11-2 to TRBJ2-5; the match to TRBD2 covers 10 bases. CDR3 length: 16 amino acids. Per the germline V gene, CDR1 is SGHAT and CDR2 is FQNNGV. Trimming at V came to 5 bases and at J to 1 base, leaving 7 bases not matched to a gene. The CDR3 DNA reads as TGTGCCAGCAGCCCTACCCGACTAGCGGGCCAAGAGACCCAGTACTTC. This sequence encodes CASSPTRLAGQETQYF.

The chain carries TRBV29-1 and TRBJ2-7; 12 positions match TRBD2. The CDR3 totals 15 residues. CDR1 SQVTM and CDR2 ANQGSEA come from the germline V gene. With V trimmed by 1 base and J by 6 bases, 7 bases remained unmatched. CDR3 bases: TGCAGCGTTGAAGGGACTAGCGGGACGGCAAGCGAGCAGTACTTC. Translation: CSVEGTSGTASEQYF.

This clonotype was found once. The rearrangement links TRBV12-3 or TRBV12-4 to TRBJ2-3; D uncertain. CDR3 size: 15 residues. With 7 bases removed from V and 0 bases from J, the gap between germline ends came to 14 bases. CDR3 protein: CASNTDRSSTDTQYF. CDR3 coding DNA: TGTGCCAGCAATACTGACCGCTCTAGCACAGATACGCAGTATTTT.

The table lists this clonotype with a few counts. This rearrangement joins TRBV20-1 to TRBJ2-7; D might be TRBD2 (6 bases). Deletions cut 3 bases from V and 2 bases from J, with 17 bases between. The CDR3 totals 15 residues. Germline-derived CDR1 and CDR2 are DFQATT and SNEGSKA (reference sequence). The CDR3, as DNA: TGCAGTGCTAGCGGGGAGTGGCTAGCGACCTACGAGCAGTACTTC. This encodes CSASGEWLATYEQYF.

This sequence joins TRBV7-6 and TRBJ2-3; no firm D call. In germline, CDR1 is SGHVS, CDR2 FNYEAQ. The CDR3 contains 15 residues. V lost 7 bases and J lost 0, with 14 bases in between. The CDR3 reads CASTRASSSTDTQYF. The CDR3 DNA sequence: TGTGCCAGCACTAGGGCTAGTTCTAGCACAGATACGCAGTATTTT.

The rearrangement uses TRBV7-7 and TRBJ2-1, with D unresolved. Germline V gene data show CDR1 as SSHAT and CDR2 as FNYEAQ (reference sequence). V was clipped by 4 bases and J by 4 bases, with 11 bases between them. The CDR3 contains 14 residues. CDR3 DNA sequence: TGTGCCAGCAGCTCGTCGGACGCGTACAATGAGCAGTTCTTC. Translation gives CASSSSDAYNEQFF.

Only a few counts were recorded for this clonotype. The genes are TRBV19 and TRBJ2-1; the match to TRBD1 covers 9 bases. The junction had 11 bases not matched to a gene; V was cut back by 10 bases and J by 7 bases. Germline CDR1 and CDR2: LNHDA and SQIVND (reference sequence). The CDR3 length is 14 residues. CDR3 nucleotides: TGTGCCACCAACCCCGGACAGGGGTGGAATGAGCAGTTCTTC. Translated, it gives CATNPGQGWNEQFF.

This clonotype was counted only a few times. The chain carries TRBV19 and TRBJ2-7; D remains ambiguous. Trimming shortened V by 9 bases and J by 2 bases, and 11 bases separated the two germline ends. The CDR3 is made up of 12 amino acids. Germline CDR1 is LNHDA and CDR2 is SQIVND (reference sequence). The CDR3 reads CARDQDAYEQYF. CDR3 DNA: TGTGCCAGAGACCAGGACGCCTACGAGCAGTACTTC.

CDR3: CASSQIGGGPEAFF. The CDR3 region has the DNA TGTGCCAGCAGCCAGATTGGCGGGGGACCTGAAGCTTTCTTT. The genes are TRBV3-1 and TRBJ1-1, with D maybe TRBD1 (5 bases). The CDR3 has 14 amino acids. Germline loops: CDR1 LGHDT, CDR2 YNNKEL (reference sequence). V dropped 3 bases and J dropped 6 bases, with 14 bases sitting between them.

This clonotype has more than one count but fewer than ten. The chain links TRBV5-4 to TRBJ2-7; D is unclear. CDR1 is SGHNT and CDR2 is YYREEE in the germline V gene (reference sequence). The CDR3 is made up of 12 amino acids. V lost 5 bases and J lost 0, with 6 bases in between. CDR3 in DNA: TGTGCCAGCAGGTCGGACTCCTACGAGCAGTACTTC. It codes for CASRSDSYEQYF.

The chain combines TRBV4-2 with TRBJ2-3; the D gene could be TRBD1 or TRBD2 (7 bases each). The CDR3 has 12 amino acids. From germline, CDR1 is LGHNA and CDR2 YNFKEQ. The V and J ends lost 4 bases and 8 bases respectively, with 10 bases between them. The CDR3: CASSPGGGTQYF. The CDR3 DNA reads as TGTGCCAGCAGCCCAGGGGGGGGTACGCAGTATTTT.

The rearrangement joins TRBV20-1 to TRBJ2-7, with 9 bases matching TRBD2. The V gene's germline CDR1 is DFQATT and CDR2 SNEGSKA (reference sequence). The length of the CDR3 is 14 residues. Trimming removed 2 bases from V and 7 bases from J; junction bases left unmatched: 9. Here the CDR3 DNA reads TGCAGTGCTAGAATTAGCGGGGGAGCCTGGGAGCAGTACTTC. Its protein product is CSARISGGAWEQYF.

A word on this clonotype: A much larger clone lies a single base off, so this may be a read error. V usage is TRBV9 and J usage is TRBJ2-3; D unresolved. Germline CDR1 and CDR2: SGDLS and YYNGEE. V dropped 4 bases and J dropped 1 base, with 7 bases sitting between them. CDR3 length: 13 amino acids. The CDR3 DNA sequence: TGTGCCAGCAGCCCCCCCCGCACAGATACGCAGTATTTT. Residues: CASSPPRTDTQYF.

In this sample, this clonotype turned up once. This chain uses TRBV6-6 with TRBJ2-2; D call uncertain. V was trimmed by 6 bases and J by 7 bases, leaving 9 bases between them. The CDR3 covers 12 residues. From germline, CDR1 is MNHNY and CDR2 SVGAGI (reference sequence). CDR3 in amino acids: CASRDPVGELFF. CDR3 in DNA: TGTGCCAGCAGGGACCCTGTCGGGGAGCTGTTTTTT.